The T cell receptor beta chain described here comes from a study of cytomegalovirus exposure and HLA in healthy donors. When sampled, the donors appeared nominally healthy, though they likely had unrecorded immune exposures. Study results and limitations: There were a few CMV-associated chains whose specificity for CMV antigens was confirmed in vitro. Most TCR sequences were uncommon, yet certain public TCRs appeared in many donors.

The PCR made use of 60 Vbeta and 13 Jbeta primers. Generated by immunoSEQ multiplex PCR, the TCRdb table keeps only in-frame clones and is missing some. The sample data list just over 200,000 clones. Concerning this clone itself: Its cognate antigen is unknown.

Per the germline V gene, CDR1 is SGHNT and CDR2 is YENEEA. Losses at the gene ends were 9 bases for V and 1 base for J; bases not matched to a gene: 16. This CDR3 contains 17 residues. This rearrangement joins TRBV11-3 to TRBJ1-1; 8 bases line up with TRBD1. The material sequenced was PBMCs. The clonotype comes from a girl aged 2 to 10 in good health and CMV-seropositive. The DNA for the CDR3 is TGTGCCAGACCGCCCATGGACAGGGAATATGAGAACACTGAAGCTTTCTTT. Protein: CARPPMDREYENTEAFF.